These T cell receptor beta chains were read from a single sample in a study of T cell responses to AZD1222 COVID-19 vaccine. This table comes from immunoSEQ multiplex PCR, and its TCRdb copy is limited to in-frame clones, with some not included. Of about 160,000 clones in the sample, 88% were seen once. Sequencing was performed on peripheral blood, taken 28 days after the second AZD1222 dose. These TCRs come from an adult who received the AZD1222 COVID-19 vaccine. Each CDR3 is given without its conserved first and last residue.

V,J,CDR3
TRBV5-8,TRBJ1-5,ASSALGGNGQPQH
TRBV7-3,TRBJ2-2,ASSKDRGAGELF
TRBV28,TRBJ1-1,ASRVHGGDTEAF
TRBV11-3,TRBJ1-1,ASSTTGGTEAF
TRBV29-1,TRBJ2-1,SARTGDYNEQF
TRBV18,TRBJ2-7,ASSKTESYEQY
TRBV10-3,TRBJ2-6,AIGGRSLSSGANVLT
TRBV3-1/TRBV3-2,TRBJ2-2,ASSQVTTGELF
TRBV6-1,TRBJ2-7,ASSEGVGVYEQY
TRBV29-1,TRBJ1-4,SVRKQMDEKLF
TRBV5-4,TRBJ1-2,ASSLRLGLDGYT
TRBV5-4,TRBJ2-5,ASSLVFDSRETQY
TRBV2,TRBJ1-6,ASTGGLSSYNSPLH
TRBV7-9,TRBJ1-5,ASSLGAGSSNQPQH
TRBV9,TRBJ1-1,ASSVAWGYTEAF
TRBV3-1/TRBV3-2,TRBJ2-7,ASSQGWGGQGGFHEQY
TRBV6-2/TRBV6-3,TRBJ1-2,ASSYLDRASGYT
TRBV5-6,TRBJ1-1,ASSFHTEAF
TRBV6-5,TRBJ2-2,ASSFAGELF
TRBV20-1,TRBJ2-7,SARGPLVQY
TRBV3-1/TRBV3-2,TRBJ2-1,ASSPSGGAYNEQF
TRBV2,TRBJ2-3,ASNSGQGTQY
TRBV29-1,TRBJ1-4,SVGERREKLF
TRBV14,TRBJ1-6,ASSPFSTGRYSPLH
TRBV30,TRBJ1-1,AWSRGQMNTEAF
TRBV30,TRBJ2-2,AFLAPTNTGELF
TRBV7-9,TRBJ2-7,ASSLASTAFGEQY
TRBV21-1,TRBJ1-1,ASSKGKPVGDTEAF
TRBV4-1,TRBJ1-4,ASSHGGGYNEKLF
TRBV5-1,TRBJ1-6,ASSQRGENSPLH
TRBV2,TRBJ1-4,ASREQGANEKLF
TRBV5-4,TRBJ1-5,ASSLDGGPNQPQH
TRBV7-9,TRBJ2-5,ASSSETSQETQY
TRBV5-4,TRBJ2-1,ASTDTGDRNEQF
TRBV3-1/TRBV3-2,TRBJ2-3,ASSLASSTDTQY
TRBV27,TRBJ1-1,ASSPTGWSTEAF
TRBV7-2,TRBJ1-2,ASSPQPDYGYT
TRBV14,TRBJ1-1,ASSQTIRGPTRGDTEAF
TRBV30,TRBJ2-7,AWGIGTYEQY
TRBV12-5,TRBJ1-6,ASGLDDSRVSPLH
TRBV3-1/TRBV3-2,TRBJ2-1,ASSPRSLAGPYNEQF
TRBV6-5,TRBJ2-5,ASSYSRQGKETQY
TRBV11-2,TRBJ1-2,ASNHARSYGYT
TRBV15,TRBJ1-1,ATSSHPGQGRRTEAF
TRBV19,TRBJ1-2,ASTYSPHSNYGYT
TRBV27,TRBJ1-1,ASRYGRGAEAF
TRBV18,TRBJ1-3,ASSPELSGNTIY
TRBV5-1,TRBJ2-1,ASSLGVNEQF
TRBV18,TRBJ2-5,ASSPRYQETQY
TRBV27,TRBJ1-6,ASSPGGRPLH
TRBV10-3,TRBJ1-2,AIRLDRTNYGYT
TRBV6-1,TRBJ2-3,ASSEWGAPRTDTQY